This T cell receptor (beta chain) was recorded in a study of T cells in tuberculosis. This CDR3 contains 19 residues. The ends were cut back, 6 bases at V and 1 base at J, with 22 bases in the middle. Germline V gene data show CDR1 as SNHLY and CDR2 as FYNNEI. This table comes from immunoSEQ multiplex PCR, and its TCRdb copy is limited to in-frame clones, with some not included. This table has 20,000 to 30,000 clones, less than 97% appearing once. The sample was PBMCs. The rearrangement uses TRBV2 and TRBJ2-6; D might be TRBD1 (6 bases). The TCR was taken from a donor aged 10-35 years with latent tuberculosis or without tuberculosis infection. The CDR3 DNA reads TGTGCCAGCAGCCCTAGAGCCGGGACACTCGTTTCTGGGGCCAACGTCCTGACTTTC. This sequence encodes CASSPRAGTLVSGANVLTF. The whole variable domain, remainder taken from reference TRBV2 and TRBJ2-6, is EPEVTQTPSHQVTQMGQEVILRCVPISNHLYFYWYRQILGQKVEFLVSFYNNEISEKSEIFDDQFSVERPDGSNFTLKIRSTKLEDSAMYFCASSPRAGTLVSGANVLTFGAGSRLTVL.